This T cell receptor beta chain was retrieved from a study of blood T cells in healthy people across ages. Each of the donors had approximately 10 milliliters of peripheral blood drawn into EDTA-treated Vacutainer tubes. V lost 2 bases, J lost 8 bases, and 8 bases stayed unmatched. The length of the CDR3 is 14 residues. Per the germline V gene, CDR1 is SGHNT and CDR2 is YYREEE (reference sequence). Together with a sample-barcoded 5' primer, a J-beta primer mix was included in a second PCR lasting 7 to 11 cycles. One entry per CDR3 protein, called by TCRdb with MiXCR from the 5' RACE reads. The sample contains 600,000 or so distinct CDR3 sequences, 25% to 35% of which appear only once. This clonotype was recorded only once.

The V gene is TRBV5-4, the J gene TRBJ1-2; the match to TRBD1 covers 8 bases. The sequencing sample was made of blood. This TCR was recovered from a woman at least 80 years old in good health. CDR3 coding DNA: TGTGCCAGCAGCTTTAGCAGGGACAGGAGCGGCTACACCTTC. This sequence encodes CASSFSRDRSGYTF. The full variable domain, completed using reference TRBV5-4 and TRBJ1-2, is ETGVTQSPTHLIKTRGQQVTLRCSSQSGHNTVSWYQQALGQGPQFIFQYYREEENGRGNFPPRFSGLQFPNYSSELNVNALELDDSALYLCASSFSRDRSGYTFGSGTRLTVV.